This T cell receptor (beta chain) was retrieved from a study of cytotoxic CD8 clonotypes in ibrutinib-treated CLL. General study points: The times at which samples were taken varied between sustained-remission and progressing patients. Elevated clonality accompanied ibrutinib response, with a return toward baseline values at progression.

Some clones are missing from TCRdb's copy, which holds only in-frame ones; the method was immunoSEQ multiplex PCR. The data contain about 200,000 clones, 60% to 80% of them singletons. The V end lost 0 bases, the J end lost 0 bases, and 6 bases lay between the germline ends. This CDR3 is built from 15 residues. Per the germline V gene, CDR1 is SGHRS and CDR2 is YFSETQ. In its sample, this clone was seen once. What it recognizes is unknown. The sample holds other DNA sequences that translate to the same CDR3. Library input was approximately 1.8 micrograms of DNA from cryopreserved PBMCs. The sample consisted of PBMCs, taken after 12 months of ibrutinib treatment. The TCR comes from a human donor with chronic lymphocytic leukemia. The chain uses TRBV5-1 and TRBJ1-4, with no clear D. The CDR3: CASSLGGATNEKLFF. The CDR3, as DNA: TGCGCCAGCAGCTTGGGCGGTGCAACTAATGAAAAACTGTTTTTT.